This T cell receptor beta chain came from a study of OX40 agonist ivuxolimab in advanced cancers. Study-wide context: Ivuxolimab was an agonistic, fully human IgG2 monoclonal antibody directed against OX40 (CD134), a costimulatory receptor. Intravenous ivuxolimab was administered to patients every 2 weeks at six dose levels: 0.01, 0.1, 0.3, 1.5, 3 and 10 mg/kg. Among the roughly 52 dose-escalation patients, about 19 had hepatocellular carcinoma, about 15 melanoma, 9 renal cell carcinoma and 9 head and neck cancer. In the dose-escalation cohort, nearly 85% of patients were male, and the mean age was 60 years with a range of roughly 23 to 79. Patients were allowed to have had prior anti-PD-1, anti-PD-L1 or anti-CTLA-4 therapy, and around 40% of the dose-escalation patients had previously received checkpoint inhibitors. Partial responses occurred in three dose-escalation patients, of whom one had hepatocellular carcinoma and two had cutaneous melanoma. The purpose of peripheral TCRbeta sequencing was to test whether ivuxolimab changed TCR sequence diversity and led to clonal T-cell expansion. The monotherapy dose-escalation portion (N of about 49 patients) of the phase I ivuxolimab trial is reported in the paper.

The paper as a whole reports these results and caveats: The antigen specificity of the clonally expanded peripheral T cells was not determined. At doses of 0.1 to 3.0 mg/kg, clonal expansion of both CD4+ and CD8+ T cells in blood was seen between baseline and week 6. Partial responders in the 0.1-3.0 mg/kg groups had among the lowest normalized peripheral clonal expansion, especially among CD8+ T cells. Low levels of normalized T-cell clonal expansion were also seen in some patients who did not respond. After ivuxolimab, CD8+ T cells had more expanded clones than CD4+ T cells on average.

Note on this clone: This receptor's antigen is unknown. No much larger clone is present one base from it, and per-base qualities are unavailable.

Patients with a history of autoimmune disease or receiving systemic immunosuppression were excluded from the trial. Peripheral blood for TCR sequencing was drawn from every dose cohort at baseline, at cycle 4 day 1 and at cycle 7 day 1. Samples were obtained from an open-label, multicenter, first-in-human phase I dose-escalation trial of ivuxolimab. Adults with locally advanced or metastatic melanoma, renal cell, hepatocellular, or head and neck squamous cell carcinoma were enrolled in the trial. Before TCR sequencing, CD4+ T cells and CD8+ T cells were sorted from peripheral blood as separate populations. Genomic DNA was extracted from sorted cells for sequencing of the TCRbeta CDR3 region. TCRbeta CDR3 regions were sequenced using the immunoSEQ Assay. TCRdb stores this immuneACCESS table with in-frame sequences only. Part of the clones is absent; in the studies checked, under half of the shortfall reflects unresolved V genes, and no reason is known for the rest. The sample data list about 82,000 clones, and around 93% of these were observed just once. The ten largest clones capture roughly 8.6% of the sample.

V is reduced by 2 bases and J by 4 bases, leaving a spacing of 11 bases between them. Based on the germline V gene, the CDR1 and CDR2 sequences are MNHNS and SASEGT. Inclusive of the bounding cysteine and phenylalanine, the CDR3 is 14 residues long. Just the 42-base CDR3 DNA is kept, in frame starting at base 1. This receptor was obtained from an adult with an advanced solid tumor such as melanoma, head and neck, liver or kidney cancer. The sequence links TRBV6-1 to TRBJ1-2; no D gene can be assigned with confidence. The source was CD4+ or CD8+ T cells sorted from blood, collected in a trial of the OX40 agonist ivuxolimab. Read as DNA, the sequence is TGTGCCAGCAGTGAATATGGGATCATCTATGGCTACACCTTC. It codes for CASSEYGIIYGYTF.